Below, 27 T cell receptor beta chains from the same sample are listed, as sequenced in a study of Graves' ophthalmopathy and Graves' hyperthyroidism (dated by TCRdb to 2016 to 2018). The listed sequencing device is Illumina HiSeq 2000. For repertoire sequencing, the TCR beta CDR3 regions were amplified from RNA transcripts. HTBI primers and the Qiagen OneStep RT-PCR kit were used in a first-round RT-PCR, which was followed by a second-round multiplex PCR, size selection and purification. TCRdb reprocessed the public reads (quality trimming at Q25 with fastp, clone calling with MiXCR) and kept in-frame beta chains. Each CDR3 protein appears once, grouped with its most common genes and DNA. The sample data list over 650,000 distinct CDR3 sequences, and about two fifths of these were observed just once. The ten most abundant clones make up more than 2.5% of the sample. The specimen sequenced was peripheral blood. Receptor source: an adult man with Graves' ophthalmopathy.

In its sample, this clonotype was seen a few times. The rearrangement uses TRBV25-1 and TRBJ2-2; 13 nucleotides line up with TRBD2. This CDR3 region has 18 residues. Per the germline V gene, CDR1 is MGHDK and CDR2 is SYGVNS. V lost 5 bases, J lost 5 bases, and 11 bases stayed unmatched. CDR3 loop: CASSTSGGARGVTGELFF. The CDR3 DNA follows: TGTGCCAGCAGTACTAGCGGGGGGGCCCGTGGGGTTACCGGGGAGCTGTTTTTT.

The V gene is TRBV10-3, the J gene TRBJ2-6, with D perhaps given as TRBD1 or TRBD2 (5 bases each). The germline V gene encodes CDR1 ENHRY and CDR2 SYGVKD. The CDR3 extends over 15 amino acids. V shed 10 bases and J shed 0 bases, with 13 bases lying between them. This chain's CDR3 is CASRDGHSGANVLTF. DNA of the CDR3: TGTGCCAGCAGGGACGGACACTCTGGGGCCAACGTCCTGACTTTC.

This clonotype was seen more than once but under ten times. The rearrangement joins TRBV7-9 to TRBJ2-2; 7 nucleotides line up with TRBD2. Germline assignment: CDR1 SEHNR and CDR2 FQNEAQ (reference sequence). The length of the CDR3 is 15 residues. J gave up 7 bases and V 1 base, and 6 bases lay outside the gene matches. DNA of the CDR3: TGTGCCAGCAGCTTAGTCCGGGGGACTATCGGGGAGCTGTTTTTT. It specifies CASSLVRGTIGELFF.

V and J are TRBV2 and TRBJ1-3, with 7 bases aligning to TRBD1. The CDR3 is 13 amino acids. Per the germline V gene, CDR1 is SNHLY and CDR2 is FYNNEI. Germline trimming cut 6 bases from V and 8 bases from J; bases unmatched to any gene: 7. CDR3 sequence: CASRTGTAYTIYF. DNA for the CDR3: TGTGCCAGCAGGACCGGGACAGCCTACACCATATATTTT. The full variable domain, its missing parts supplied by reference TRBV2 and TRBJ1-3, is EPEVTQTPSHQVTQMGQEVILRCVPISNHLYFYWYRQILGQKVEFLVSFYNNEISEKSEIFDDQFSVERPDGSNFTLKIRSTKLEDSAMYFCASRTGTAYTIYFGEGSWLTVV.

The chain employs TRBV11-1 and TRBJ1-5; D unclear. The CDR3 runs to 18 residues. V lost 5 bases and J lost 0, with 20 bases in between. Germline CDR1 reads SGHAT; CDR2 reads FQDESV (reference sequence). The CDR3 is CASSQGPMSRYSNQPQHF. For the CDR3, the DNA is TGTGCCAGCAGCCAAGGTCCGATGTCGCGGTATAGCAATCAGCCCCAGCATTTT.

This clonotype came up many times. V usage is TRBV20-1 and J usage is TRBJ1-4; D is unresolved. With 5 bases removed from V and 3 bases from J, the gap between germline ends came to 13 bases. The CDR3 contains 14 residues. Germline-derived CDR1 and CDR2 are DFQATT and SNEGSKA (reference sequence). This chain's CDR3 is CSAAYKASNEKLFF. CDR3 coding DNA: TGCAGTGCTGCATACAAGGCCTCTAATGAAAAACTGTTTTTT.

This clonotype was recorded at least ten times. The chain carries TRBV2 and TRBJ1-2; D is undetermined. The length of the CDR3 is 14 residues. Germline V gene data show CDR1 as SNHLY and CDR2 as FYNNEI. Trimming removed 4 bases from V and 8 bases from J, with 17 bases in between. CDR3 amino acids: CASSGGPAPEGYTF. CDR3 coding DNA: TGTGCCAGCAGTGGAGGCCCGGCGCCTGAGGGCTACACCTTC.

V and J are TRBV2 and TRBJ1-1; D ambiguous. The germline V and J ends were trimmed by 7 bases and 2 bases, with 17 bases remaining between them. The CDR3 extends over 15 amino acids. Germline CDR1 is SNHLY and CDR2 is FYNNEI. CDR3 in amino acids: CASINLGMVNTEAFF. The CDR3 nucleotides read TGTGCCAGCATTAACTTGGGAATGGTAAACACTGAAGCTTTCTTT. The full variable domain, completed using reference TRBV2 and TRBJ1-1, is EPEVTQTPSHQVTQMGQEVILRCVPISNHLYFYWYRQILGQKVEFLVSFYNNEISEKSEIFDDQFSVERPDGSNFTLKIRSTKLEDSAMYFCASINLGMVNTEAFFGQGTRLTVV.

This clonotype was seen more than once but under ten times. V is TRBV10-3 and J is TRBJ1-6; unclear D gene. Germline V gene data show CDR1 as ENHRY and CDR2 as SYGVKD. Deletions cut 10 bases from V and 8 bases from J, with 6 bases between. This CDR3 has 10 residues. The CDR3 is CATGDSPLHF. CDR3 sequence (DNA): TGTGCCACTGGGGATTCACCCCTCCACTTT.

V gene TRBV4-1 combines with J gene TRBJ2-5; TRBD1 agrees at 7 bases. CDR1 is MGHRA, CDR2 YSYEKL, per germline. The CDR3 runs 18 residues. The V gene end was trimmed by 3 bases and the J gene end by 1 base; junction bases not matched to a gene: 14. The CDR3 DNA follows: TGCGCCAGCAGCCATGAGGGGGCCCCGACAGGTAGCCAAGAGACCCAGTACTTC. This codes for CASSHEGAPTGSQETQYF.

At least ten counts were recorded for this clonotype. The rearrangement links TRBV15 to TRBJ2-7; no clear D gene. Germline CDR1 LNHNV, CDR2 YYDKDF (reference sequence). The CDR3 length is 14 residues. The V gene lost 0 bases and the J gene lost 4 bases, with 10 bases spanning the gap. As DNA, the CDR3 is TGTGCCACCAGCAGAGATCATATGGGTTACGAGCAGTACTTC. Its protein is CATSRDHMGYEQYF.

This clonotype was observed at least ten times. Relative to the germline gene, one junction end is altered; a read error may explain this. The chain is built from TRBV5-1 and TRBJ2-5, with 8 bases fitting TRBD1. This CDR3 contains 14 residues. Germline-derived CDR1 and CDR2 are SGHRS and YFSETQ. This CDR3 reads CASSSGQGQETQYF. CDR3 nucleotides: TGTGCCAGCAGCTCCGGACAGGGTCAAGAGACCCAGTACTTC.

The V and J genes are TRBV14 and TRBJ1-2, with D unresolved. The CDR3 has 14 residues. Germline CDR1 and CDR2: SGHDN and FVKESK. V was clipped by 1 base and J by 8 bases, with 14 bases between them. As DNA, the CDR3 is TGTGCCAGCAGCCAAGCGGGGAGGGCGGAAGGCTACACCTTC. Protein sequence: CASSQAGRAEGYTF.

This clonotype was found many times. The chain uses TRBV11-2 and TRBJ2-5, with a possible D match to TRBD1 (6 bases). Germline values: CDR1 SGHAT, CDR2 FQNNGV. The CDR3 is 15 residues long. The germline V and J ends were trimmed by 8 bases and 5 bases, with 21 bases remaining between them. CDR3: CASEPRAGVVETQYF. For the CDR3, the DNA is TGTGCCAGCGAGCCGAGGGCAGGGGTAGTTGAGACCCAGTACTTC.

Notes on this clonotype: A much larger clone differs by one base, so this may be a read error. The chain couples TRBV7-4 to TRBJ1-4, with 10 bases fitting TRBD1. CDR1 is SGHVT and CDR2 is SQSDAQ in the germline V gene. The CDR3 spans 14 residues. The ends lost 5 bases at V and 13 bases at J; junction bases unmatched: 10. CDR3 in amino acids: CASSHPGQGKLLFF. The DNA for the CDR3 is TGTGCCAGCAGCCACCCGGGACAGGGGAAGTTACTGTTTTTT.

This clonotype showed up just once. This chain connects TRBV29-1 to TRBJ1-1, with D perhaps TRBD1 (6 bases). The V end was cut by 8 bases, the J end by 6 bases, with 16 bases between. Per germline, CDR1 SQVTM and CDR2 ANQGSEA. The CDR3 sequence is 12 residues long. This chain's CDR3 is CSLALRTAEAFF. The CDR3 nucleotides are TGCAGCTTAGCGCTTAGGACAGCTGAAGCTTTCTTT. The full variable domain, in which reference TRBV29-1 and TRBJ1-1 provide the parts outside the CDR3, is SAVISQKPSRDICQRGTSLTIQCQVDSQVTMMFWYRQQPGQSLTLIATANQGSEATYESGFVIDKFPISRPNLTFSTLTVSNMSPEDSSIYLCSLALRTAEAFFGQGTRLTVV.

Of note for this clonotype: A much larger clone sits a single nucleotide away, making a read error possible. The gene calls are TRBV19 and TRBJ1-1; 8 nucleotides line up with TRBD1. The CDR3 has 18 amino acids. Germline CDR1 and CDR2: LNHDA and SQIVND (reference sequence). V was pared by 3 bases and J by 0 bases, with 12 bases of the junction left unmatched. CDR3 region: CASSIAFGTGVLNTEAFF. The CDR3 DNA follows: TGTGCCAGTAGTATCGCGTTCGGGACAGGCGTACTGAACACTGAAGCTTTCTTT.

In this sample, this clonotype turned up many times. DNA of the CDR3: TGTGCCAGCACTAATTGGGGACTAAACACTGAAGCTTTCTTT. Protein: CASTNWGLNTEAFF. This chain uses TRBV2 with TRBJ1-1, with a possible D match to TRBD1 (5 bases). Trimming shortened V by 7 bases and J by 2 bases, and 14 bases separated the two germline ends. Germline values: CDR1 SNHLY, CDR2 FYNNEI. CDR3 length: 14 amino acids.

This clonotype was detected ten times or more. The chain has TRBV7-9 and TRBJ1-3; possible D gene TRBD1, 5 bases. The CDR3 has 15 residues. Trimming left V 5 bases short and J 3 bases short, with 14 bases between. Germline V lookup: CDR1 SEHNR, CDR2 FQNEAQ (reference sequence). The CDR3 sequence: CASSPRGQNGNTIYF. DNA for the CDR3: TGTGCCAGCAGCCCTAGGGGTCAAAATGGAAACACCATATATTTT.

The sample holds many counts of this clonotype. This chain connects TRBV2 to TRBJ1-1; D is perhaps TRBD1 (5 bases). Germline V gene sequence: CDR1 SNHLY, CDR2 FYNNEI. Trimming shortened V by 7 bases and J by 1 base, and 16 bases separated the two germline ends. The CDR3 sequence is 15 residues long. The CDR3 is CASTSTGGGNTEAFF. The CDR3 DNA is TGTGCCAGCACCTCGACGGGCGGGGGGAACACTGAAGCTTTCTTT.

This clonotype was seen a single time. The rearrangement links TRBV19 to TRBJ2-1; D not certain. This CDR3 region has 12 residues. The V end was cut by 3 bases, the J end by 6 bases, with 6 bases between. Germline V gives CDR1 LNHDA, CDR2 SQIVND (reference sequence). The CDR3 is CASSMGGNEQFF. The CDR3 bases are TGTGCCAGTAGTATGGGTGGCAATGAGCAGTTCTTC.

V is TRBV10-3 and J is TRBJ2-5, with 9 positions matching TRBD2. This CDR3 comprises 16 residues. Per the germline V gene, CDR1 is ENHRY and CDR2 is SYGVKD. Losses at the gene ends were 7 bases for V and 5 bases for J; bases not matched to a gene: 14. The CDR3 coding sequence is TGTGCCATCATGGCTGGCGGGGGGGCCCCGCGGGAGACCCAGTACTTC. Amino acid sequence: CAIMAGGGAPRETQYF.

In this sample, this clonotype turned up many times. CDR3 nucleotides: TGCGCCAGCAGCCAAGACACAGGGGGTCTTAACTATGGCTACACCTTC. Its protein product is CASSQDTGGLNYGYTF. The chain has TRBV4-3 and TRBJ1-2, with 8 bases that match TRBD1. V was clipped by 0 bases and J by 1 base; unmatched bases: 4. CDR3 size: 16 residues. Germline lookup yields CDR1 LGHNA and CDR2 YSLEER.

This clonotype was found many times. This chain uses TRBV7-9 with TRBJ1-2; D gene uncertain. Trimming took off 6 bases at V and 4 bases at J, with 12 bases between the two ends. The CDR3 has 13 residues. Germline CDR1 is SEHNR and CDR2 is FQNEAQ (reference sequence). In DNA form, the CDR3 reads TGTGCCAGCAGGCGAATTGAATCCTATGGCTACACCTTC. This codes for CASRRIESYGYTF.

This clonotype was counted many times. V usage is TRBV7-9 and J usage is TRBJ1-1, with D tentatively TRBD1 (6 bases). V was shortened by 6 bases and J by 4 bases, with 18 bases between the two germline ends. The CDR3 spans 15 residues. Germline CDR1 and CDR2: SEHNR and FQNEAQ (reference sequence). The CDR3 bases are TGTGCCAGCAGAAAGACCGGCTTGGGGGCCACTGAAGCTTTCTTT. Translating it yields CASRKTGLGATEAFF.

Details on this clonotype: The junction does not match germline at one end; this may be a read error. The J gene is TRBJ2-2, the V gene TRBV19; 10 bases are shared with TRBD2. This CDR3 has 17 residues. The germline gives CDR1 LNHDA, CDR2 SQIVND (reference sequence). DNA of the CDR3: TGTGCCGGTAGTATCGACCTAGCGGGAGTTGGTACCGGGGAGCTGTTTTTT. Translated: CAGSIDLAGVGTGELFF.

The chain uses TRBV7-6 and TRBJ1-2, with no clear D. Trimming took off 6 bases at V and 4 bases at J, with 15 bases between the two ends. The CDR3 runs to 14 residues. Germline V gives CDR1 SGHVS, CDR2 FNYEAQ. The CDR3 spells CASSYSRKGYGYTF. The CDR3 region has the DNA TGTGCCAGCAGTTACTCTAGGAAAGGCTATGGCTACACCTTC.